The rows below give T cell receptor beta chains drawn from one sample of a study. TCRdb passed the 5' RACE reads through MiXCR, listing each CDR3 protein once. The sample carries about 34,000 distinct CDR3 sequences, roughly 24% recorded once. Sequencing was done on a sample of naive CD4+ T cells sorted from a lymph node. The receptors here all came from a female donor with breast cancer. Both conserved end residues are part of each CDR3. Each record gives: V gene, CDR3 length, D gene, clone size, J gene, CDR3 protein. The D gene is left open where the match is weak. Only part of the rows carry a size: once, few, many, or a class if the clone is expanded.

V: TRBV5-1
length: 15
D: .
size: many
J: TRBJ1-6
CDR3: CASSLVDSKNSPLHF

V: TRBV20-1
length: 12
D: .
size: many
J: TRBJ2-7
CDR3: CSAGDLSYEQYF

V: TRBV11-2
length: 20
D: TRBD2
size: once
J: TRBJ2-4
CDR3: CASRTSKGLAGDLAKNIQYF

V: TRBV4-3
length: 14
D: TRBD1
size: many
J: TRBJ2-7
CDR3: CASSQVPGQSEQYF

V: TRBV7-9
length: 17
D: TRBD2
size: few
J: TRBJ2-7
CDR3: CASSLRGRLAGGDEQYF

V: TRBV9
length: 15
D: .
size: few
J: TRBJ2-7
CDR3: CASSFGQGGTYEQYF

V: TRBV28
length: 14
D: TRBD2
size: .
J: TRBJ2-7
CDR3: CASSSTSPLYEQYF

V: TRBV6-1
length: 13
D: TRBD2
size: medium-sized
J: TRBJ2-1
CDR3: CASTTSGHNEQFF

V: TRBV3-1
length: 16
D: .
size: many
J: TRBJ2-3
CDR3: CASSQEVAGSTDTQYF

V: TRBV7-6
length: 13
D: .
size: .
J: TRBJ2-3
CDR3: CASSNRETDTQYF

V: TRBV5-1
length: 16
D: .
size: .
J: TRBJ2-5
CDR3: CASSPPGLGGQETQYF

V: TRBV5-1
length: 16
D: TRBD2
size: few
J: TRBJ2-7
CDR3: CASSGSVGGRTYEQYF

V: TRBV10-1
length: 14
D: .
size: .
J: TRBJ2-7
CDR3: CASSESPGSYEQYF

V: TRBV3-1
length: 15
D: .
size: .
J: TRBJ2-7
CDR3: CASSTSAGSLYEQYF

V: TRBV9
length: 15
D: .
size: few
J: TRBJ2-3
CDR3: CASSVGGKNTDTQYF

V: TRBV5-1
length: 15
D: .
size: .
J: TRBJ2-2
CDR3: CASSIRTQNTGELFF

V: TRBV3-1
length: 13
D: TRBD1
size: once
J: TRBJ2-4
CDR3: CASSRDRVNIQYF

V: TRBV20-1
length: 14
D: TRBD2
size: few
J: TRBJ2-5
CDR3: CSASSLAIRETQYF

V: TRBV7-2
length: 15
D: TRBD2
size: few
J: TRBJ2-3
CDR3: CASSLSGLVTDTQYF

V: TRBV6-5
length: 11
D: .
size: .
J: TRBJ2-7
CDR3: CASSYLYEHYF

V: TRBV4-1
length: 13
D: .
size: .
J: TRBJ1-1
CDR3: CASNLQRDTEAFF

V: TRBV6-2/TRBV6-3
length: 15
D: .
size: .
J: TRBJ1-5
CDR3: CASSEAPRGGQPQHF

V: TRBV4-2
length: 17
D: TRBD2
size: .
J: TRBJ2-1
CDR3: CASSQGDLADHLGEQFF

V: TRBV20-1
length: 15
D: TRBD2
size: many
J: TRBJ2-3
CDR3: CSARETKLASDTQYF

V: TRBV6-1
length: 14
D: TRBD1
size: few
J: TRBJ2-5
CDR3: CASSLGQGAETQYF

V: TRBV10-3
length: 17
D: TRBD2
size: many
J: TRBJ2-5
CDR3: CAISEGLAGGPGETQYF

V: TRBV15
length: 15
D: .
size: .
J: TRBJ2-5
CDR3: CAASRERGWQETQYF

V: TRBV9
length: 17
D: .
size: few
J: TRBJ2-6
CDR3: CASSWSGSPSGANVLTF

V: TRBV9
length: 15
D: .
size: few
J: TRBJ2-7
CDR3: CASSVAPGTTYEQYF

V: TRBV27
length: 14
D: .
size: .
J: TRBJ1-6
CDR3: CASRLRGDNSPLHF

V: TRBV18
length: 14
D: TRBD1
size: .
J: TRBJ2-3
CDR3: CASSSRQGRDTQYF

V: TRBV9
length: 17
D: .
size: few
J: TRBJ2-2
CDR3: CASSAPRGPENTGELFF

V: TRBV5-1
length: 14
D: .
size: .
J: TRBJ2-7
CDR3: CASSHPRDSTTEYF

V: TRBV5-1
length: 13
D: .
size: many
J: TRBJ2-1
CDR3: CASRDVMNNEQFF

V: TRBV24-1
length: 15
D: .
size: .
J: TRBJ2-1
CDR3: CAASDSARIGDEQFF

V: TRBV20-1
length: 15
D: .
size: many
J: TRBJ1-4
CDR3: CSARGGGRTNEKLFF

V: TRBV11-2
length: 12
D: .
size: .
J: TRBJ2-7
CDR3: CANSAAGYEQYF

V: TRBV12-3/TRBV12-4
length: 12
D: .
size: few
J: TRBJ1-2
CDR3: CASSRANYGYTF

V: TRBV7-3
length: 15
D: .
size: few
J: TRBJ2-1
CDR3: CASSLIPGVGNEQFF

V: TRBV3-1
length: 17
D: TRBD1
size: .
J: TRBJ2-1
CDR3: CASSYRQGAARSNEQFF

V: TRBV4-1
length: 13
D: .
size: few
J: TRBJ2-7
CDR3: CASSQGPTYEQYF

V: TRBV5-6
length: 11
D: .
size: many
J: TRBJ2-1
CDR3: CASSLVGEQFF

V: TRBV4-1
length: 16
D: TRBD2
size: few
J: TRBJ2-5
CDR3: CASSQDRGLAEETQYF

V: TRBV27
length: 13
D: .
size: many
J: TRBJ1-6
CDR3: CASSLSANSPLHF

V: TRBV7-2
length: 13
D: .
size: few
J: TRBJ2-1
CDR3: CASSTNTYNEQFF

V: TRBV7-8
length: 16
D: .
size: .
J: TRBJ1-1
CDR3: CASSSPEWAVNTEAFF

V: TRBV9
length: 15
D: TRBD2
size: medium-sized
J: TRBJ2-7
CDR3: CASSVGTSGTYEQYF

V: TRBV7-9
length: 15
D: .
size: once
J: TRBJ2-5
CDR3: CAGRTPDLFQETQYF

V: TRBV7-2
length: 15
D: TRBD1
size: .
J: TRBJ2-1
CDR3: CASSLSPKSGTGQLF

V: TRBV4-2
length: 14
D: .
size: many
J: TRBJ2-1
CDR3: CASSQEIARSEQFF

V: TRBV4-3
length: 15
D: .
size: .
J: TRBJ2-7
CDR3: CASSQEGDSPYEQYF

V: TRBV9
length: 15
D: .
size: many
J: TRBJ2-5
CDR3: CASSVAGQIQETQYF

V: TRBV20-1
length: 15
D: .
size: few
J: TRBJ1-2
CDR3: CSARDPANLNYGYTF